This passage covers 6 T cell receptor beta chains from one sample sequenced in a study of blood T cell repertoires in COVID-19. Repertoires were generated with immunoSEQ multiplex PCR, while TCRdb's copy carries only in-frame clones and drops some. The sample yields a few hundred thousand clones, approximately 83% seen once. Sequenced sample: PBMCs or T cells enriched from blood (not recorded which). The receptor source for this set is a woman aged 60-70 years who had recovered from COVID-19.

This rearrangement joins TRBV7-9 to TRBJ1-5, with D possibly being TRBD1 (5 bases). The CDR3 is made up of 14 amino acids. V lost 5 bases and J lost 1, with 9 bases in between. Germline V gives CDR1 SEHNR, CDR2 FQNEAQ (reference sequence). The CDR3 nucleotides read TGTGCCAGCAGCCTAGGGGCCAGCAATCAGCCCCAGCATTTT. This codes for CASSLGASNQPQHF.

V and J are TRBV19 and TRBJ1-5; 8 bases agree with TRBD1. The CDR3 has 13 amino acids. V lost 4 bases and J lost 6; bases outside the gene matches: 2. The germline gives CDR1 LNHDA, CDR2 SQIVND (reference sequence). The CDR3, as DNA: TGTGCCAGTAGTACGGACAGGGCTCAGCCCCAGCATTTT. This encodes CASSTDRAQPQHF.

In nucleotides, the CDR3 is TGTGCCAGTAGTCCACAGGGTGGGAGCAAGCCCCAGCATTTT. It translates to CASSPQGGSKPQHF. The V call is TRBV19, the J call TRBJ1-5, with a tentative D call TRBD1 (6 bases). V was pared by 5 bases and J by 8 bases, with 16 bases between. Looked up from germline, CDR1 is LNHDA and CDR2 is SQIVND (reference sequence). The CDR3 runs 14 residues.

The chain carries TRBV29-1 and TRBJ1-2, with D perhaps TRBD1 (5 bases). The CDR3 totals 14 residues. With 6 bases removed from V and 0 bases from J, the gap between germline ends came to 14 bases. CDR1 and CDR2 from the germline V gene are SQVTM and ANQGSEA. The CDR3 region is CSVALTETNYGYTF. The CDR3 nucleotides are TGCAGCGTCGCCTTGACAGAGACTAACTATGGCTACACCTTC.

This clone was observed once. The CDR3 here is CASSLTDSPLHF. The CDR3 coding sequence is TGTGCCAGCAGCCTTACTGATTCACCCCTCCACTTT. The V gene is TRBV7-9, the J gene TRBJ1-6; D is unclear. Germline V gives CDR1 SEHNR, CDR2 FQNEAQ (reference sequence). CDR3 length: 12 amino acids. V lost 5 bases, J lost 8 bases, and 7 bases lay in between.

V is TRBV2 and J is TRBJ2-1, with 12 bases aligning to TRBD1. With V trimmed by 6 bases and J by 4 bases, 4 bases remained unmatched. Germline V CDR1 and CDR2: SNHLY, FYNNEI. This CDR3 has 15 amino acids. The CDR3 nucleotides are TGTGCCAGCAGGGGACAGGGGGCCGGTTACAATGAGCAGTTCTTC. This translates into CASRGQGAGYNEQFF.